These 18 T cell receptor beta chains came from one sample sequenced in a study of cytomegalovirus exposure and HLA in healthy donors. Primers included in the PCR were 60 Vbeta and 13 Jbeta primers. Assay used: immunoSEQ multiplex PCR; TCRdb lists only in-frame clones, some missing. The sample consists of about 180,000 clones, around three quarters of them appearing once. Sequencing was done on a sample of PBMCs. All receptors come from a middle-aged woman in good health and CMV-seronegative.

The rearrangement joins TRBV14 to TRBJ2-5; D possibly corresponds to TRBD1 (5 bases). The V gene's germline CDR1 is SGHDN and CDR2 FVKESK. This CDR3 region has 15 residues. Trimming removed 1 base from V and 2 bases from J, with 11 bases in between. CDR3 nucleotides: TGTGCCAGCAGCCAAGGTGTCAGACAGCAAGAGACCCAGTACTTC. This encodes CASSQGVRQQETQYF.

This clone was observed a single time. V and J are TRBV5-1 and TRBJ1-2; TRBD1 matches at 10 bases. V gave up 2 bases and J gave up 2 bases; unmatched junction bases: 6. Germline V gene data show CDR1 as SGHRS and CDR2 as YFSETQ. The CDR3 is 16 amino acids. The CDR3 nucleotides are TGCGCCAGCAGCTTAGTACCGGGACAGGGGAACTATGGCTACACCTTC. It specifies CASSLVPGQGNYGYTF.

The sample holds a few counts of this clone. The rearrangement links TRBV18 to TRBJ2-5; a weak D match, TRBD2 (7 bases). Between the trimmed V and J ends, which lost 6 bases and 1 base, there was a span of 15 bases. The CDR3 extends over 15 amino acids. Germline V gives CDR1 KGHSH, CDR2 LQKENI. The chain's CDR3 is CASSHVGGLQETQYF. The CDR3 nucleotides are TGTGCCAGCTCTCACGTCGGGGGGCTCCAAGAGACCCAGTACTTC.

This chain links TRBV11-3 with TRBJ2-2; maybe TRBD1 (6 bases). CDR1 and CDR2 (germline): SGHNT, YENEEA. The CDR3 is 16 amino acids. The V end lost 1 base, the J end lost 0 bases, and 9 bases lay between the germline ends. CDR3 region: CASSLVGTSNTGELFF. In DNA form, the CDR3 reads TGTGCCAGCAGCTTAGTAGGGACATCGAACACCGGGGAGCTGTTTTTT.

The J gene is TRBJ1-5, the V gene TRBV23-1, with 11 bases matching TRBD1. Being an ORF, TRBV23-1 has a function that is uncertain. The CDR3 has 15 residues. Unmatched junction bases numbered 2, after V lost 2 bases and J lost 5 bases. CDR3: CASSQGTGGHQPQHF. The DNA for the CDR3 is TGCGCCAGCAGTCAAGGGACAGGGGGTCATCAGCCCCAGCATTTT.

CDR3 protein: CASSPTVATGELFF. The DNA of the CDR3 is TGTGCCAGCAGCCCAACAGTGGCCACCGGGGAGCTGTTTTTT. V and J are TRBV6-5 and TRBJ2-2; D gene unclear. The germline gives CDR1 MNHEY, CDR2 SVGAGI. V gave up 6 bases and J gave up 4 bases, with 12 bases separating them. This CDR3 has 14 residues.

V is TRBV5-1 and J is TRBJ1-5, with D unclear. The germline V gene has CDR1 SGHRS and CDR2 YFSETQ. CDR3 size: 14 residues. The ends were cut back, 4 bases at V and 6 bases at J, with 14 bases in the middle. The CDR3: CASSLGGEGQPQHF. In DNA, the CDR3 is TGCGCCAGCAGCCTGGGCGGGGAGGGTCAGCCCCAGCATTTT.

The chain uses TRBV7-9 and TRBJ2-1; weak D call: TRBD2 (6 bases). There are 15 residues in the CDR3. Deletions cut 3 bases from V and 0 bases from J, with 9 bases between. Germline assignment: CDR1 SEHNR and CDR2 FQNEAQ (reference sequence). The CDR3 nucleotides are TGTGCCAGCAGCTTGGGGGGACCCTCCTACAATGAGCAGTTCTTC. Its protein product is CASSLGGPSYNEQFF.

V gene TRBV7-8 combines with J gene TRBJ2-7; TRBD2 is a possible D gene (6 bases). CDR1 is SGHVS and CDR2 is FQNEAQ in the germline V gene. There are 15 residues in the CDR3. V was pared by 5 bases and J by 2 bases, with 16 bases between. As DNA, the CDR3 is TGTGCCAGCAGCGGGACGAGCGGGTCGCCCTACGAGCAGTACTTC. It specifies CASSGTSGSPYEQYF.

The chain joins TRBV4-2 to TRBJ1-2; TRBD1 matches 7 bases. The CDR3 is 17 amino acids. Trimming at V came to 1 base and at J to 0 bases, leaving 8 bases not matched to a gene. CDR1 and CDR2 from the germline V gene are LGHNA and YNFKEQ. DNA for the CDR3: TGTGCCAGCAGCCAAGCCGTGACAGGGACTTCTAACTATGGCTACACCTTC. Its translation: CASSQAVTGTSNYGYTF.

This chain joins TRBV10-1 and TRBJ1-5; 7 bases agree with TRBD1. The CDR3 runs to 17 residues. The ends lost 8 bases at V and 5 bases at J; junction bases unmatched: 18. Germline values: CDR1 WNHNN, CDR2 SYGVQD (reference sequence). The CDR3 DNA reads as TGCGCCAGCTTTCCGGGACAGCCACTAAGCTGGGATCAGCCCCAGCATTTT. Translated: CASFPGQPLSWDQPQHF.

This clone has just a few counts. This sequence joins TRBV6-1 and TRBJ2-7; D is perhaps TRBD1 (6 bases). V was cut by 6 bases and J by 7 bases, with 16 bases left in between. CDR3 length equals 13 residues. Germline V gene lookup returns CDR1 MNHNS and CDR2 SASEGT. CDR3 nucleotide sequence: TGTGCCAGCAGGGCCACAGGGCTGCGGGAGCAGTACTTC. This encodes CASRATGLREQYF.

The genes are TRBV19 and TRBJ1-5; D remains unclear. The CDR3 length is 13 residues. The V end lost 7 bases, the J end lost 0 bases, and 7 bases lay between the germline ends. Germline-derived CDR1 and CDR2 are LNHDA and SQIVND (reference sequence). CDR3 residues: CASTPYSNQPQHF. The CDR3 DNA reads as TGTGCCAGTACCCCTTATAGCAATCAGCCCCAGCATTTT.

The gene calls are TRBV13 and TRBJ2-1; 13 nucleotides match TRBD2. The germline V gene has CDR1 PRHDT and CDR2 FYEKMQ (reference sequence). V gave up 3 bases and J gave up 4 bases; unmatched junction bases: 0. This CDR3 region has 15 residues. The CDR3 DNA reads TGTGCCAGCAGCTTGGGACTAGCGGGGTACAATGAGCAGTTCTTC. Translation gives CASSLGLAGYNEQFF.

About this clone: At one end the junction does not follow the germline gene, possibly because of a read error. This chain links TRBV7-9 with TRBJ2-2, with a weak D call TRBD2 (5 bases). The CDR3 extends over 14 amino acids. The germline V gene has CDR1 SEHNR and CDR2 FQNEAQ (reference sequence). CDR3 bases: TGTTCCAGCGGCGGAGCGGTGAACACCGGGGAGCTGTTTTTT. It encodes CSSGGAVNTGELFF.

V gene TRBV6-5 combines with J gene TRBJ2-5; D unresolved. The end of the DNA is better explained by TRBJ2-7, so the J call may be wrong. This CDR3 region has 15 residues. CDR1 is MNHEY and CDR2 is SVGAGI in the germline V gene. CDR3 in amino acids: CASSYSRGTQYEQYF. CDR3 bases: TGTGCCAGCAGTTACTCCCGAGGAACCCAATACGAGCAGTACTTC.

The genes are TRBV6-6 and TRBJ2-1; TRBD2 matches at 8 bases. The V and J ends lost 6 bases and 4 bases, in that order; junction bases with no gene match: 8. Germline V gene data show CDR1 as MNHNY and CDR2 as SVGAGI (reference sequence). CDR3 length equals 15 residues. The CDR3 bases are TGTGCCAGCAGCTATCCGGGACTAGGATACAATGAGCAGTTCTTC. It encodes CASSYPGLGYNEQFF.

The V call is TRBV2, the J call TRBJ2-7; 10 bases fit TRBD1. The CDR3 length is 12 residues. CDR1 is SNHLY and CDR2 is FYNNEI in the germline V gene. As DNA, the CDR3 is TGTGCAATCCGGGACAGGGGACACGAGCAGTACTTC. Protein sequence: CAIRDRGHEQYF.